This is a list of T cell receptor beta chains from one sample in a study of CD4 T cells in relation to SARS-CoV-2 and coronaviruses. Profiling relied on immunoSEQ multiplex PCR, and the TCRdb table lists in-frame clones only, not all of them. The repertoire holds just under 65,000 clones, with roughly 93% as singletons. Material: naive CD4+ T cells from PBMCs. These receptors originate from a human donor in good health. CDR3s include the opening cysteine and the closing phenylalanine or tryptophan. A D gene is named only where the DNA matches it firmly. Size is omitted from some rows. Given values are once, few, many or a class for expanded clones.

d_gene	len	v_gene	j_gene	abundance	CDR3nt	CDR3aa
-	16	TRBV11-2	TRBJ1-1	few	TGTGCCAGCAGTTCGGCCGGTGGACGCTTGAACACTGAAGCTTTCTTT	CASSSAGGRLNTEAFF
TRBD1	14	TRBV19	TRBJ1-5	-	TGTGCCAGTACTTGGGACAGGGGGAATCAGCCCCAGCATTTT	CASTWDRGNQPQHF
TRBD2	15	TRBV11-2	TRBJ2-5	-	TGTGCCAGCAGCTGGACTAGCGGGAGCCCTCAGACCCAGTACTTC	CASSWTSGSPQTQYF
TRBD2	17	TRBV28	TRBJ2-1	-	TGTGCCAGCAGACCCGGGATAGCGGGCAACTCCTACAATGAGCAGTTCTTC	CASRPGIAGNSYNEQFF
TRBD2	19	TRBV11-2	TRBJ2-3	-	TGTGCCAGCAGCTCTTACAGGACTAGCGGGAGTGGGGGAGCAGATACGCAGTATTTT	CASSSYRTSGSGGADTQYF
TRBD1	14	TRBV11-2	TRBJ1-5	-	TGTGCCAGCAGCTCGGAACAGGGGAATCAGCCCCAGCATTTT	CASSSEQGNQPQHF
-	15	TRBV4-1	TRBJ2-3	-	TGCGCCAGCAGCCAGAGTCTAGCCAACACAGATACGCAGTATTTT	CASSQSLANTDTQYF
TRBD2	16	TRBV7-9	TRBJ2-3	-	TGTGCCAGCAGCCCCCGCGGGCGGGAGGGGACAGATACGCAGTATTTT	CASSPRGREGTDTQYF
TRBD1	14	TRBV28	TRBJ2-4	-	TGTGCCAGCAGGACAGGGGGCGGCAAAAACATTCAGTACTTC	CASRTGGGKNIQYF
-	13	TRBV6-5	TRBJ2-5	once	TGTGCCAGCAGACGCACCGGGCCCGAGACCCAGTACTTC	CASRRTGPETQYF
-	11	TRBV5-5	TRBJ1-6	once	TGTGCCAGCAGCTCCAATTCACCCCTCCACTTT	CASSSNSPLHF
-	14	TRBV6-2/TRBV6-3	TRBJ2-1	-	TGTGCCAGCAGTTGGAGGGAGGAAGATGATGAGCAGTTCTTC	CASSWREEDDEQFF
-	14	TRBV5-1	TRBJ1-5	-	TGCGCCAGCAGCTTGGACAGTAGCAATCAGCCCCAGCATTTT	CASSLDSSNQPQHF
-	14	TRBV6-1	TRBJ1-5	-	TGTGCCAGCAGTGAAAATTGGAGTTTACCGCCCCAGCATTTT	CASSENWSLPPQHF
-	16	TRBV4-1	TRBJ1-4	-	TGCGCCAGCAGCCAAGATTGGGGGGCAACTAATGAAAAACTGTTTTTT	CASSQDWGATNEKLFF
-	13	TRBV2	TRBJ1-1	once	TGTGCCAGCAGTGGACAGCCGAACACTGAAGCTTTCTTT	CASSGQPNTEAFF
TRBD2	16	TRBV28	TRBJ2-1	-	TGTGCCAGCAGTTTGGGGGGGGCGGGAGGCTACAATGAGCAGTTCTTC	CASSLGGAGGYNEQFF
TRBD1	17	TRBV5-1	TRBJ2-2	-	TGCGCCAGCAGCTTATCCGGGACAGGGTCTTTCGCCGGGGAGCTGTTTTTT	CASSLSGTGSFAGELFF
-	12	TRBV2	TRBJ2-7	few	TGTGCCAGCAGTGAAGGCGGCTACGAGCAGTACTTC	CASSEGGYEQYF
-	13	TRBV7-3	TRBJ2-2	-	TGTGCCAGCAGCATGGGCAAAGGCGGGGAGCTGTTTTTT	CASSMGKGGELFF